The rows below give T cell receptor beta chains drawn from one sample of a study of memory CD4+ T cells and cytomegalovirus serostatus. TCRdb's copy holds only in-frame clones and misses some; the assay was immunoSEQ multiplex PCR. This repertoire shows around 40,000 clones, roughly three quarters found once; its top ten account for 0.79%. The sequenced sample consisted of memory CD4+ T cells from blood. These receptors all stem from an adult in good health and CMV-seronegative. Each CDR3 is given with its conserved first and last residue. Fields, in order: V gene, D gene, clone size, J gene, CDR3 protein, CDR3 DNA. The D gene is left open where the match is weak. Size tells how often a clone was seen (once, few, many) or the class of an expanded clone, and some rows leave it out.

>TRBV29-1|.|.|TRBJ1-2
CSATLAGLGGYTF
TGCAGCGCCACTCTGGCCGGGCTGGGTGGCTACACCTTC
>TRBV30|.|.|TRBJ2-7
CAWSEGLAKQYF
TGTGCCTGGAGTGAGGGGCTAGCGAAGCAGTACTTC
>TRBV5-1|.|.|TRBJ1-1
CASSPQPGQMNTEAFF
TGCGCCAGCAGTCCGCAGCCGGGCCAGATGAACACTGAAGCTTTCTTT
>TRBV30|.|.|TRBJ1-1
CAWSDRGTEAFF
TGTGCCTGGAGTGATCGGGGAACTGAAGCTTTCTTT
>TRBV19|.|.|TRBJ1-3
CASTAGNTIYF
TGTGCCAGTACGGCTGGAAACACCATATATTTT
>TRBV7-2|.|once|TRBJ2-1
CASSSLGRGGSEQFF
TGTGCCAGCAGCTCGCTGGGTAGGGGAGGTAGTGAGCAGTTCTTC
>TRBV6-1|.|.|TRBJ2-5
CASGPSLSQETQYF
TGTGCCAGCGGACCCAGTCTGAGCCAAGAGACCCAGTACTTC
>TRBV19|TRBD1|.|TRBJ1-2
CASSIGQGAAYLFSYTF
TGTGCCAGTAGTATAGGGCAGGGGGCGGCCTATCTCTTTAGCTACACCTTC
>TRBV9|TRBD1|few|TRBJ1-3
CASSPRTGENTIYF
TGTGCCAGCAGCCCACGGACAGGCGAAAACACCATATATTTT
>TRBV7-9|.|.|TRBJ1-6
CASSLEQDGSSYNSPLHF
TGTGCCAGCAGCTTAGAACAGGATGGGAGCTCCTATAATTCACCCCTCCACTTT
>TRBV6-1|TRBD1|.|TRBJ2-7
CAALEPGQIIYEQYF
TGTGCCGCCTTGGAACCGGGACAGATCATCTACGAGCAGTACTTC
>TRBV15|.|.|TRBJ1-5
CATSRGTGLVGQPQHF
TGTGCCACCAGCAGAGGAACAGGGCTAGTCGGTCAGCCCCAGCATTTT
>TRBV19|.|few|TRBJ1-1
CASSIGGSMNTEAFF
TGTGCCAGTAGTATCGGTGGGAGCATGAACACTGAAGCTTTCTTT
>TRBV10-3|TRBD1|once|TRBJ2-7
CAISGTGGTYEQYF
TGTGCCATCAGCGGGACAGGGGGCACCTACGAGCAGTACTTC
>TRBV4-1|.|.|TRBJ1-2
CASSQDSYYGYTF
TGCGCCAGCAGCCAGGACAGTTACTATGGCTACACCTTC
>TRBV18|TRBD1|.|TRBJ2-3
CASSQTTGGESTDTQYF
TGTGCCAGCTCACAAACGACAGGGGGCGAAAGCACAGATACGCAGTATTTT
>TRBV2|TRBD1|.|TRBJ2-5
CASRDRVGQETQYF
TGTGCCAGCCGGGACAGGGTGGGCCAAGAGACCCAGTACTTC
>TRBV6-1|.|.|TRBJ2-7
CASSAGGTEQYF
TGTGCCAGCAGTGCGGGCGGGACCGAGCAGTACTTC
>TRBV4-2|.|.|TRBJ2-2
CASSQVGANTGELFF
TGTGCCAGCAGCCAAGTTGGCGCGAACACCGGGGAGCTGTTTTTT
>TRBV7-8|.|.|TRBJ1-3
CASSLEGTPGNTIYF
TGTGCCAGCAGCTTAGAGGGCACCCCTGGAAACACCATATATTTT
>TRBV5-1|.|.|TRBJ2-1
CASSPTLNSGRYNEQFF
TGCGCCAGCAGCCCAACGCTAAACAGCGGCCGATACAATGAGCAGTTCTTC
>TRBV30|TRBD1|.|TRBJ1-4
CACNNRGLAEKLFF
TGTGCCTGTAACAACAGGGGGCTAGCTGAAAAACTGTTTTTT